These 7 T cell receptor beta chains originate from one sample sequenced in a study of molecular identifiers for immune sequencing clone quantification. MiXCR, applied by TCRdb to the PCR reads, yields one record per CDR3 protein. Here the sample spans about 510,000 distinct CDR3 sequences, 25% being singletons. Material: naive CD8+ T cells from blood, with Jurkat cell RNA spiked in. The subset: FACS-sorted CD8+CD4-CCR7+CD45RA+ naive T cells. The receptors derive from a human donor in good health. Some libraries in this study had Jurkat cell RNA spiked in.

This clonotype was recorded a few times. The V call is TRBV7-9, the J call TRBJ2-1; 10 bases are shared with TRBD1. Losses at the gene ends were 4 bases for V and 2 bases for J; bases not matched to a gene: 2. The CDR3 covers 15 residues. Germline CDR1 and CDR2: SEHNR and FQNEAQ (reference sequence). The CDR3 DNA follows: TGTGCCAGCAGCTCGGGACAGGGGACCTACAATGAGCAGTTCTTC. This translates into CASSSGQGTYNEQFF. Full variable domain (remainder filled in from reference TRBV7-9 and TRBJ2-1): DTGVSQNPRHKITKRGQNVTFRCDPISEHNRLYWYRQTLGQGPEFLTYFQNEAQLEKSRLLSDRFSAERPKGSFSTLEIQRTEQGDSAMYLCASSSGQGTYNEQFFGPGTRLTVL.

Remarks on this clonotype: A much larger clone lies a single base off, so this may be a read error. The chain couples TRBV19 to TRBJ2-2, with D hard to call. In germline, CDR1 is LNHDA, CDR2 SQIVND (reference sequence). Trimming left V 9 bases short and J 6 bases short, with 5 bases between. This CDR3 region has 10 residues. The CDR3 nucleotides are TGTGCCAGCAAGGCCGGGGAGCTGTTTTTT. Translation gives CASKAGELFF.

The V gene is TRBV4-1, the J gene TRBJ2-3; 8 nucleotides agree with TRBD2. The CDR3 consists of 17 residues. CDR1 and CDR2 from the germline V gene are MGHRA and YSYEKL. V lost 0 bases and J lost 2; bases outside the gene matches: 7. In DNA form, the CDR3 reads TGCGCCAGCAGCCAAGATAGCCCAGCGGGGGACACAGATACGCAGTATTTT. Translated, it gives CASSQDSPAGDTDTQYF.

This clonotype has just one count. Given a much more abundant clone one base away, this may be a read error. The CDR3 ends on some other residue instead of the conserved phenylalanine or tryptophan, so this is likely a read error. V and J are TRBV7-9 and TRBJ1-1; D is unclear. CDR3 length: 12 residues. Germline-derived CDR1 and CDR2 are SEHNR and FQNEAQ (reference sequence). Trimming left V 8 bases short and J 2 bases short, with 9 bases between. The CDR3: CASFVLNTEAFL. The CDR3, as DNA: TGTGCCAGCTTCGTTTTAAACACTGAAGCTTTCCTT.

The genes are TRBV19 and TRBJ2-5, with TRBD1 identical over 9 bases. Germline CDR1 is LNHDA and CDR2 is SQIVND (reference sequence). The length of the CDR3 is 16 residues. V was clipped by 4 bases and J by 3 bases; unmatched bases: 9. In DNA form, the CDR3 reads TGTGCCAGTAGTACCCTCCCACAGGGGGCAGAAGAGACCCAGTACTTC. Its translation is CASSTLPQGAEETQYF.

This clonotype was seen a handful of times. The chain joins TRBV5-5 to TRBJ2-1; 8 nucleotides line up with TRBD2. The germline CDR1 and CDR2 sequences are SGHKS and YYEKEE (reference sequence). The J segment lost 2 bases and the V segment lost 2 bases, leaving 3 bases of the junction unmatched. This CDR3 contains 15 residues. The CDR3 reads CASSFPGLAYNEQFF. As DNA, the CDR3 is TGTGCCAGCAGCTTTCCGGGACTAGCCTACAATGAGCAGTTCTTC.

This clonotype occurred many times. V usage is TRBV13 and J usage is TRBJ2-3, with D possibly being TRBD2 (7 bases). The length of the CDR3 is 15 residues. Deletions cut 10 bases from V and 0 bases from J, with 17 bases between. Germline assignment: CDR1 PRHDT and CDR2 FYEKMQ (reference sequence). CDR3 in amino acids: CAKQTGRGSTDTQYF. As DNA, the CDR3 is TGTGCCAAACAAACAGGGCGGGGGAGCACAGATACGCAGTATTTT.